What follows describes a single T cell receptor (beta chain). Its antigen is not identified. The source of the sample is a study of cytomegalovirus exposure and HLA in healthy donors. Points from the study as a whole: Fewer N-insertions than the approximately 610-donor mean were reportedly shown by an Asian-associated ancestry cluster in a later analysis. It has been reported that TCR beta sequences accurately predicted the HLA-A and HLA-B alleles of most subjects. In a later analysis, the majority of CMV-associated beta chains seemingly showed HLA restriction.

Trimming took 0 bases from V and 6 from J, leaving 6 bases between them. Germline V lookup: CDR1 PRHDT, CDR2 FYEKMQ (reference sequence). The CDR3 covers 13 residues. PCR used 60 Vbeta primers and 13 Jbeta primers. Original methodology: The count from a later analysis was some 81 million unique TCR beta chains, 9 million to 12 million of them shared. Sequencing was performed with immunoSEQ multiplex PCR; in TCRdb, only in-frame clones are kept and a portion is missing. Clonal size and the V and J genes are those of that table, whereas D and trimming came from the DNA. The sample carries 120,000 or so clones, about 80% recorded once.

Input material: PBMCs. The TCR was taken from a man between 25 and 39 years old in good health and CMV-seropositive. The chain carries TRBV13 and TRBJ2-1; D unresolved. The CDR3 region has the DNA TGTGCCAGCAGCTTAGGCCTAGGCAATGAGCAGTTCTTC. Amino acids: CASSLGLGNEQFF.